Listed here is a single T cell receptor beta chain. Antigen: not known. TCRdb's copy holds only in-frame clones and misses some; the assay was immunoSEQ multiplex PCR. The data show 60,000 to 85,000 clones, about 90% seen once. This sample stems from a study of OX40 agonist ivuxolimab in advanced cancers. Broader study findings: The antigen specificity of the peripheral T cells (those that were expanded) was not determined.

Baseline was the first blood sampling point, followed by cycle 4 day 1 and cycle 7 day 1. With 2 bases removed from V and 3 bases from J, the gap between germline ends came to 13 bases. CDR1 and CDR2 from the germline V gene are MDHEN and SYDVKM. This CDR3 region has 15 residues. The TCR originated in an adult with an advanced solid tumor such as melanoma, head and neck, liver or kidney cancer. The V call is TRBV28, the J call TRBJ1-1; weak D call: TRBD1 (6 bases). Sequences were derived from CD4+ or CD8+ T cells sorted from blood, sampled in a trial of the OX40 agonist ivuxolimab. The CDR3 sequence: CASSLVGPGDTEAFF. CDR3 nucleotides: TGTGCCAGCAGTTTAGTTGGCCCAGGGGACACTGAAGCTTTCTTT. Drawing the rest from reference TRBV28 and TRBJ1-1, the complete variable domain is DVKVTQSSRYLVKRTGEKVFLECVQDMDHENMFWYRQDPGLGLRLIYFSYDVKMKEKGDIPEGYSVSREKKERFSLILESASTNQTSMYLCASSLVGPGDTEAFFGQGTRLTVV.